This TCR beta chain was recovered during a study of control samples from healthy donors and cancer patients. CDR3 size: 13 residues. V was clipped by 4 bases and J by 10 bases, with 14 bases between them. The germline CDR1 and CDR2 sequences are MNHEY and SMNVEV (reference sequence). The data were produced by immunoSEQ multiplex PCR, yet TCRdb's version contains in-frame clones alone and is incomplete. The sample holds some 220,000 clones, around 94% seen once. The chain is built from TRBV27 and TRBJ1-5; no firm D call. The receptor was derived from a man aged 45-60 years in good health. The sequenced sample was blood. DNA of the CDR3: TGTGCCAGCAGTTCGACCTCGTTGGGTCCCCAGCATTTT. Protein sequence: CASSSTSLGPQHF.